These T cell receptor beta chains were read from a single sample in a study of metastatic and nonmetastatic thyroid tumors. TCRdb reprocessed the PCR reads using MiXCR. The table includes about 16,000 clones, roughly 25% detected once. Sequencing input: blood. The receptors come from a male donor with papillary thyroid cancer or a benign thyroid nodule (not recorded which). Some clones in this sample may be carry-over from other donors' samples. Each CDR3 is given with its conserved first and last residue. The D gene is left open where the match is weak. Rows give clone size only sometimes, using once, few, many, or a class for an expanded clone.

j_call: TRBJ1-5
clone_size: NA
v_call: TRBV20-1
d_call: NA
cdr3_nt: TGCAGTGCTAGAGGGGGTAGGGGTGAGAATCAGCCCCAGCATTTT
cdr3_aa: CSARGGRGENQPQHF

j_call: TRBJ2-7
clone_size: medium-sized
v_call: TRBV19
d_call: NA
cdr3_nt: TGTGCCAGTAGTCCAAGGACGCAACCCTACGAGCAGTACTTC
cdr3_aa: CASSPRTQPYEQYF

j_call: TRBJ2-1
clone_size: NA
v_call: TRBV11-2
d_call: TRBD2
cdr3_nt: TGTGCCAGCAGCCCATTCTCCGGGACTAGCGACAATGAGCAGTTCTTC
cdr3_aa: CASSPFSGTSDNEQFF

j_call: TRBJ2-2
clone_size: medium-sized
v_call: TRBV19
d_call: NA
cdr3_nt: TGTGCCAGTAATTACAGGGACACCGGGGAGCTGTTTTTT
cdr3_aa: CASNYRDTGELFF

j_call: TRBJ2-5
clone_size: many
v_call: TRBV28
d_call: TRBD1
cdr3_nt: TGTGCCAGCAGTTCTGGACAGGGAGGAGAGACCCAGTACTTC
cdr3_aa: CASSSGQGGETQYF

j_call: TRBJ2-7
clone_size: NA
v_call: TRBV18
d_call: NA
cdr3_nt: TGTGCCAGCTCACCTCAGGGCCGCACCTACGAGCAGTACTTC
cdr3_aa: CASSPQGRTYEQYF

j_call: TRBJ2-6
clone_size: medium-sized
v_call: TRBV6-1
d_call: TRBD1
cdr3_nt: TGTGCCAGCCGGACAGGGGGAAGTGGGGCCAACGTCCTGACTTTC
cdr3_aa: CASRTGGSGANVLTF

j_call: TRBJ1-4
clone_size: many
v_call: TRBV6-1
d_call: NA
cdr3_nt: TGTGCCAGCAGTAGTAGGGAGAGTGAAAAACTGTTTTTT
cdr3_aa: CASSSRESEKLFF

j_call: TRBJ1-3
clone_size: NA
v_call: TRBV9
d_call: NA
cdr3_nt: TGTGCCAGCAGCGTAGCTGTCTCTGGAAACACCATATATTTT
cdr3_aa: CASSVAVSGNTIYF

j_call: TRBJ2-3
clone_size: medium-sized
v_call: TRBV12-3/TRBV12-4
d_call: TRBD2
cdr3_nt: TGTGCCAGCAGTCCGGGACTAGCGCCAGATACGCAGTATTTT
cdr3_aa: CASSPGLAPDTQYF

j_call: TRBJ2-7
clone_size: many
v_call: TRBV6-1
d_call: NA
cdr3_nt: TGTGCCAGCAGTCCGGAGGGGTTTAAGGACGAGCAGTACTTC
cdr3_aa: CASSPEGFKDEQYF

j_call: TRBJ2-3
clone_size: many
v_call: TRBV20-1
d_call: TRBD2
cdr3_nt: TGCAGTGCTAGCGCCCCCGGGCAAGCGGGGGGGTTCATCGATACGCAGTATTTT
cdr3_aa: CSASAPGQAGGFIDTQYF

j_call: TRBJ2-1
clone_size: NA
v_call: TRBV7-3
d_call: NA
cdr3_nt: TGTGCCAGCAGCCCAAGGCCGGGGGCCGACAATGAGCAGTTCTTC
cdr3_aa: CASSPRPGADNEQFF

j_call: TRBJ1-5
clone_size: many
v_call: TRBV28
d_call: NA
cdr3_nt: TGTGCCAGCAGGCTTAGTTCCCAGCCCCAGCATTTT
cdr3_aa: CASRLSSQPQHF

j_call: TRBJ2-4
clone_size: many
v_call: TRBV4-1
d_call: NA
cdr3_nt: TGCGCCAGCAGCCCCTTGGTTCTAGCCAAAAACATTCAGTACTTC
cdr3_aa: CASSPLVLAKNIQYF

j_call: TRBJ2-2
clone_size: medium-sized
v_call: TRBV12-3/TRBV12-4
d_call: TRBD2
cdr3_nt: TGTGCCAGCAGACCGGGGAGCGGGAGAATGGGCACCGGGGAGCTGTTTTTT
cdr3_aa: CASRPGSGRMGTGELFF

j_call: TRBJ1-1
clone_size: NA
v_call: TRBV6-1
d_call: TRBD1
cdr3_nt: TGTGCCAGCAGAGGGACAGGGGCCCCCAGAGCTTTCTTT
cdr3_aa: CASRGTGAPRAFF

j_call: TRBJ1-4
clone_size: NA
v_call: TRBV11-3
d_call: TRBD1
cdr3_nt: TGTGCCAGCAGCGGCAGGGGGGAAACTAATGAAAAACTGTTTTTT
cdr3_aa: CASSGRGETNEKLFF

j_call: TRBJ2-4
clone_size: many
v_call: TRBV6-1
d_call: NA
cdr3_nt: TGTGCCAGTATAAGCGGCCTCAAAAACATTCAGTACTTC
cdr3_aa: CASISGLKNIQYF

j_call: TRBJ2-7
clone_size: few
v_call: TRBV2
d_call: NA
cdr3_nt: TGTGCCAGCAGTGCTAACTACGAGCAGTACTTC
cdr3_aa: CASSANYEQYF

j_call: TRBJ1-1
clone_size: NA
v_call: TRBV7-8
d_call: NA
cdr3_nt: TGTGCCAGCAGTAAAACGGGGGTTGCTGAAGCTTTCTTT
cdr3_aa: CASSKTGVAEAFF

j_call: TRBJ2-2
clone_size: many
v_call: TRBV29-1
d_call: NA
cdr3_nt: TGCAGCGCAAATTCGCCGAACACCGGGGAGCTGTTTTTT
cdr3_aa: CSANSPNTGELFF

j_call: TRBJ2-3
clone_size: NA
v_call: TRBV18
d_call: NA
cdr3_nt: TGTTCAAGCTCACTCACAGATACGCAGTATTTT
cdr3_aa: CSSSLTDTQYF

j_call: TRBJ1-3
clone_size: many
v_call: TRBV30
d_call: NA
cdr3_nt: TGTGCCTGCGATCCCAACTCTGGAAACACCATATATTTT
cdr3_aa: CACDPNSGNTIYF

j_call: TRBJ2-1
clone_size: many
v_call: TRBV30
d_call: TRBD1
cdr3_nt: TGTGCCTTGGAGGGGACAGGGTTATACAATGAGCAGTTCTTC
cdr3_aa: CALEGTGLYNEQFF

j_call: TRBJ1-2
clone_size: many
v_call: TRBV14
d_call: NA
cdr3_nt: TGTGCCAGCAGCCAAGATGCCGGGACAATCAATGGCTACACCTTC
cdr3_aa: CASSQDAGTINGYTF

j_call: TRBJ1-2
clone_size: medium-sized
v_call: TRBV4-1
d_call: NA
cdr3_nt: TGCGCCAGCAGCAAAGGGGCAGACGGCTACACCTTC
cdr3_aa: CASSKGADGYTF

j_call: TRBJ1-2
clone_size: NA
v_call: TRBV20-1
d_call: NA
cdr3_nt: TGCAGTGCTAGGCCAGACCTTAACTATGGCTACACCTTC
cdr3_aa: CSARPDLNYGYTF

j_call: TRBJ2-7
clone_size: NA
v_call: TRBV7-4
d_call: TRBD1
cdr3_nt: TGTGCCAGCAGCTTAGTTGAGTGGGGGACAGGGCTGAACGAGCAGTACTTC
cdr3_aa: CASSLVEWGTGLNEQYF

j_call: TRBJ2-7
clone_size: NA
v_call: TRBV13
d_call: TRBD2
cdr3_nt: TGTGCCAGCAGCTCTCCAGGACTAGCGGGATCCGGCGAGCAGTACTTC
cdr3_aa: CASSSPGLAGSGEQYF

j_call: TRBJ2-2
clone_size: many
v_call: TRBV14
d_call: NA
cdr3_nt: TGTGCCAGCAGCCAAGGCGGGAACACCGGGGAGCTGTTTTTT
cdr3_aa: CASSQGGNTGELFF

j_call: TRBJ2-7
clone_size: NA
v_call: TRBV30
d_call: NA
cdr3_nt: TGTGCCTGGAGTCGGGAGTTCCCCTACGAGCAGTACTTC
cdr3_aa: CAWSREFPYEQYF

j_call: TRBJ2-7
clone_size: NA
v_call: TRBV24-1
d_call: TRBD2
cdr3_nt: TGTGCAGCGGGGAGGGGACCCCACGAGCAGTACTTC
cdr3_aa: CAAGRGPHEQYF

j_call: TRBJ2-1
clone_size: many
v_call: TRBV7-9
d_call: NA
cdr3_nt: TGTGCCAGCAGCTTAGTTCGGGGTCGGGGCCACAATGAGCAGTTCTTC
cdr3_aa: CASSLVRGRGHNEQFF

j_call: TRBJ2-1
clone_size: many
v_call: TRBV10-1
d_call: NA
cdr3_nt: TGCGCCAGCAGTGAGTCCCTAGCTTACAATGAGCAGTTCTTC
cdr3_aa: CASSESLAYNEQFF

j_call: TRBJ2-7
clone_size: medium-sized
v_call: TRBV20-1
d_call: NA
cdr3_nt: TGCAGTGCTAGACTTTCGGACAGCCCCTACGAGCAGTACTTC
cdr3_aa: CSARLSDSPYEQYF

j_call: TRBJ2-3
clone_size: many
v_call: TRBV7-2
d_call: TRBD2
cdr3_nt: TGTGCCAGCAGCTATCGCGTAGCGGGAGTTAGCACAGATACGCAGTATTTT
cdr3_aa: CASSYRVAGVSTDTQYF

j_call: TRBJ2-7
clone_size: medium-sized
v_call: TRBV5-5
d_call: TRBD1
cdr3_nt: TGTGCCAGCAGCCCAAATGCCCGGACAGGTAGATACGAGCAGTACTTC
cdr3_aa: CASSPNARTGRYEQYF

j_call: TRBJ2-3
clone_size: many
v_call: TRBV30
d_call: NA
cdr3_nt: TGTGCCTGGAGCTATAGAGGGTGGGATACGCAGTATTTT
cdr3_aa: CAWSYRGWDTQYF